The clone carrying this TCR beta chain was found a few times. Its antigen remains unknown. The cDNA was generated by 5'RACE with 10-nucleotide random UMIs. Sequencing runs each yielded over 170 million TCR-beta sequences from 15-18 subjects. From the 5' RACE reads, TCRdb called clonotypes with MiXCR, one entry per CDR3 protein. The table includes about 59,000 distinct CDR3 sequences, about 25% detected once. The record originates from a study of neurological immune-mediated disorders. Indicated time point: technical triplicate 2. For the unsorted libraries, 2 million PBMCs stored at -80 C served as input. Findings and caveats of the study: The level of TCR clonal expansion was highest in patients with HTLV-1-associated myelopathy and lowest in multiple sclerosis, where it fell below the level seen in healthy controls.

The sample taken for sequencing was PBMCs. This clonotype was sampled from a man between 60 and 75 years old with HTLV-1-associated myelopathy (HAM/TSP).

CDR3 DNA sequence: TGTGCCAGCAGTTGGGGATCCGGGAACCAAGAGACCCAGTACTTC. Amino acid sequence: CASSWGSGNQETQYF. J is TRBJ2-5 and V is TRBV6-2 or TRBV6-3; tentative D call: TRBD2 (5 bases). Trimming removed 4 bases from V and 0 bases from J, with 12 bases in between. Germline CDR1 MNHEY, CDR2 SVGEGT. This CDR3 region has 15 residues.